This T cell receptor (beta chain) was recorded in a study of blood T cell repertoires in COVID-19. Turning to the study itself: Specimens from acute and convalescent COVID-19 originated in the United States, Italy and Spain. Sample material is recorded as cDNA or gDNA derived from T cells, B-cell-depleted T cells, or PBMCs.

Methods used by the authors: Amplification of reference gene primers provided the estimated nucleated cell counts. The repertoire was sequenced with immunoSEQ multiplex PCR; TCRdb's copy has only in-frame clones and lacks some. The DNA gave D and trimming, while V, J and clone size come from that table. The table includes roughly 160,000 clones, 90% detected once. The CDR3 is 16 residues long. The germline gives CDR1 MDHEN, CDR2 SYDVKM. V gave up 4 bases and J gave up 2 bases; unmatched junction bases: 9. The origin of this receptor is a man aged 50-59 years with acute or convalescent COVID-19. Sequencing was performed on peripheral blood. The V call is TRBV28, the J call TRBJ2-7; 9 bases line up with TRBD1. CDR3 sequence reads: CASSSLGTGNPYEQYF. CDR3 nucleotide sequence: TGTGCCAGCAGTTCACTAGGGACAGGGAACCCCTACGAGCAGTACTTC.